Listed below are T cell receptor beta chains from one sample, sequenced in a study of T cells in Graves' hyperthyroidism and ophthalmopathy. One entry per CDR3 protein, called by TCRdb with MiXCR from the multiplex PCR reads. The table shows roughly 130,000 distinct CDR3 sequences, with roughly a fifth occurring only once. The material sequenced was blood. The origin of the receptors is a woman aged 45-65 years with Graves' hyperthyroidism that later progressed to Graves' ophthalmopathy. Each CDR3 is given with its conserved first and last residue. The order of the fields is D gene, V gene, J gene, clone size, CDR3 protein, CDR3 DNA. A D gene is named only where the DNA matches it firmly. Some rows mark clone size as missing; the rest say once, few, many or name a class of expanded clone.

>NA|TRBV20-1|TRBJ2-2|NA
CSAISRETNTGELFF
TGCAGTGCTATTTCCCGGGAAACCAACACCGGGGAGCTGTTTTTT
>NA|TRBV30|TRBJ2-3|few
CAWSVRRVTDTQYF
TGTGCCTGGAGTGTACGTAGGGTGACAGATACGCAGTATTTT
>NA|TRBV12-3/TRBV12-4|TRBJ1-1|few
CASSFRGEAFF
TGTGCCAGCAGTTTCAGGGGAGAAGCTTTCTTT
>NA|TRBV18|TRBJ1-3|once
CASSPSVTGFVSGNTIYF
TGTGCCAGCTCACCATCGGTTACAGGCTTCGTCTCTGGAAACACCATATATTTT
>NA|TRBV6-5|TRBJ2-7|many
CASSYLAGTDEQYF
TGTGCCAGCAGTTACTTGGCAGGGACCGACGAGCAGTACTTC
>NA|TRBV7-2|TRBJ1-1|many
CASSLQGSNTEAFF
TGTGCCAGCAGCTTACAGGGGTCGAACACTGAAGCTTTCTTT
>NA|TRBV11-2|TRBJ2-2|many
CASSSSTDSANTGELFF
TGTGCCAGCAGCTCGTCGACAGATTCCGCGAACACCGGGGAGCTGTTTTTT
>TRBD2|TRBV7-9|TRBJ2-7|many
CASSSGLAGYEQYF
TGTGCCAGCAGCTCCGGACTAGCGGGCTACGAGCAGTACTTC
>NA|TRBV6-1|TRBJ2-5|NA
CASSPGVGSRETQYF
TGTGCCAGCAGCCCGGGTGTGGGCTCCCGGGAGACCCAGTACTTC
>NA|TRBV18|TRBJ2-1|many
CASARTSSYNEQFF
TGTGCCAGTGCGAGGACGAGCTCCTACAATGAGCAGTTCTTC
>NA|TRBV20-1|TRBJ2-2|NA
CSARGNTGELFF
TGCAGTGCTAGGGGGAACACCGGGGAGCTGTTTTTT
>NA|TRBV5-1|TRBJ2-1|many
CASSWLSGVGNEQFF
TGCGCCAGCAGCTGGCTATCGGGAGTTGGGAATGAGCAGTTCTTC
>NA|TRBV10-1|TRBJ2-1|NA
CASSRAGIGNEQFF
TGCGCCAGCAGTCGGGCGGGAATCGGCAATGAGCAGTTCTTC
>NA|TRBV3-1|TRBJ2-1|NA
CASSQNDGSGEQFF
TGTGCCAGCAGCCAAAATGACGGGTCGGGCGAGCAGTTCTTC
>NA|TRBV20-1|TRBJ1-3|few
CSAPPIGRGNTIYF
TGCAGTGCCCCCCCTATAGGACGGGGAAACACCATATATTTT
>TRBD1|TRBV2|TRBJ2-5|many
CASGTGVSETQYF
TGTGCCAGCGGGACAGGGGTGTCGGAGACCCAGTACTTC
>NA|TRBV7-9|TRBJ1-1|NA
CANSLVATEAFF
TGTGCCAACAGCTTAGTAGCCACTGAAGCTTTCTTT
>NA|TRBV11-2|TRBJ1-2|NA
CASSLDGKGYYGYTF
TGTGCCAGCAGCTTAGATGGAAAGGGCTACTATGGCTACACCTTC
>NA|TRBV29-1|TRBJ1-2|many
CSVRSETGPYYGYTF
TGCAGCGTTCGGTCTGAGACAGGTCCGTATTATGGCTACACCTTC
>NA|TRBV20-1|TRBJ1-5|NA
CSAPRESAGGPQHF
TGCAGTGCTCCCAGGGAGTCGGCGGGGGGGCCCCAGCATTTT
>TRBD2|TRBV28|TRBJ2-7|many
CASSSPGLTAYEQYF
TGTGCCAGCAGTTCTCCGGGACTAACTGCCTACGAGCAGTACTTC
>NA|TRBV2|TRBJ2-1|NA
CASSEGLREQFF
TGTGCCAGCAGTGAAGGGTTGAGGGAGCAGTTCTTC
>NA|TRBV6-5|TRBJ1-6|few
CASSYSDTNYNSPLHF
TGTGCCAGCAGTTACTCGGACACCAATTATAATTCACCCCTCCACTTT
>NA|TRBV2|TRBJ2-3|many
CARQGSGRRTDTQYF
TGTGCCAGACAAGGGAGCGGCCGACGCACAGATACGCAGTATTTT
>NA|TRBV7-8|TRBJ1-3|NA
CASSLGAAGNTIYF
TGTGCCAGCAGCTTAGGGGCGGCTGGAAACACCATATATTTT
>TRBD2|TRBV10-3|TRBJ2-1|many
CAISEGAGGVDEQFF
TGTGCCATCAGTGAAGGAGCGGGAGGGGTGGATGAGCAGTTCTTC
>TRBD1|TRBV6-1|TRBJ2-7|few
CASSHRGTEQYF
TGTGCCAGCAGTCACAGGGGAACCGAGCAGTACTTC
>TRBD2|TRBV5-1|TRBJ2-1|few
CASSPLAGESNEQFF
TGCGCCAGCAGCCCACTAGCGGGAGAGAGCAATGAGCAGTTCTTC
>TRBD1|TRBV19|TRBJ1-4|many
CAARDRGSEKLFF
TGTGCCGCTCGGGACAGGGGAAGTGAAAAACTGTTTTTT
>NA|TRBV12-3/TRBV12-4|TRBJ1-5|few
CASRQGQNQPQHF
TGTGCCAGCAGGCAGGGACAAAATCAGCCCCAGCATTTT
>TRBD1|TRBV7-8|TRBJ2-5|many
CASSLARTGSQETQYF
TGTGCCAGCAGCCTCGCCCGGACAGGGTCGCAAGAGACCCAGTACTTC
>NA|TRBV7-2|TRBJ2-5|many
CASSPRTGRGRETQYF
TGTGCCAGCAGCCCCCGTACAGGGCGAGGTCGAGAGACCCAGTACTTC
>NA|TRBV20-1|TRBJ2-1|many
CTTGWEPEQFF
TGCACTACAGGGTGGGAGCCCGAGCAGTTCTTC
>TRBD1|TRBV12-3/TRBV12-4|TRBJ1-5|NA
CASSSFPGTGYQPQHF
TGTGCCAGCAGTTCCTTTCCCGGGACAGGGTATCAGCCCCAGCATTTT
>NA|TRBV5-4|TRBJ1-5|few
CASSSQGNNQPQHF
TGTGCCAGCAGCTCCCAGGGGAACAATCAGCCCCAGCATTTT
>NA|TRBV7-9|TRBJ2-7|NA
CASSVRDYEQYF
TGTGCCAGCAGCGTCAGGGATTACGAGCAGTACTTC
>TRBD1|TRBV28|TRBJ2-3|medium-sized
CASSPPGTGNTDTQYF
TGTGCCAGCAGTCCACCCGGGACAGGGAACACAGATACGCAGTATTTT
>TRBD2|TRBV28|TRBJ2-7|NA
CASWGLAGDSSYEQYF
TGTGCCAGCTGGGGATTAGCGGGAGACAGCTCCTACGAGCAGTACTTC
>NA|TRBV12-3/TRBV12-4|TRBJ2-1|NA
CASSLVGSEQFF
TGTGCCAGCAGTTTAGTAGGGAGTGAGCAGTTCTTC
>TRBD2|TRBV11-2|TRBJ2-1|many
CASSSQGLAGYNEQFF
TGTGCCAGCAGCTCTCAGGGACTAGCGGGTTACAATGAGCAGTTCTTC
>NA|TRBV18|TRBJ1-4|few
CASSPRRATNEKLFF
TGTGCCAGCTCTCCCCGACGAGCAACTAATGAAAAACTGTTTTTT
>NA|TRBV6-1|TRBJ1-5|many
CASSEAPRGAPQHF
TGTGCCAGCAGTGAAGCGCCGAGAGGGGCGCCCCAGCATTTT
>TRBD1|TRBV6-1|TRBJ2-1|once
CASKQAGGRNEQFF
TGTGCCAGCAAACAGGCAGGGGGAAGGAATGAGCAGTTCTTC
>NA|TRBV19|TRBJ1-2|NA
CASSPRQYQTYGYTF
TGTGCCAGTAGTCCACGACAGTATCAGACTTATGGCTACACCTTC
>NA|TRBV20-1|TRBJ2-2|many
CSAREMWTTNGELFF
TGCAGTGCTAGAGAAATGTGGACTACTAACGGGGAGCTGTTTTTT
>NA|TRBV5-1|TRBJ2-5|few
CASSFVGAGSSETQYF
TGCGCCAGCAGCTTTGTCGGGGCAGGGTCATCAGAGACCCAGTACTTC
>NA|TRBV3-1|TRBJ1-2|NA
CASSQGGNGYTF
TGTGCCAGCAGCCAAGGCGGGAATGGCTACACCTTC
>TRBD2|TRBV25-1|TRBJ2-2|NA
CASSTSGTTSPGELFF
TGTGCCAGCTCGACATCCGGGACTACCTCCCCCGGGGAGCTGTTTTTT